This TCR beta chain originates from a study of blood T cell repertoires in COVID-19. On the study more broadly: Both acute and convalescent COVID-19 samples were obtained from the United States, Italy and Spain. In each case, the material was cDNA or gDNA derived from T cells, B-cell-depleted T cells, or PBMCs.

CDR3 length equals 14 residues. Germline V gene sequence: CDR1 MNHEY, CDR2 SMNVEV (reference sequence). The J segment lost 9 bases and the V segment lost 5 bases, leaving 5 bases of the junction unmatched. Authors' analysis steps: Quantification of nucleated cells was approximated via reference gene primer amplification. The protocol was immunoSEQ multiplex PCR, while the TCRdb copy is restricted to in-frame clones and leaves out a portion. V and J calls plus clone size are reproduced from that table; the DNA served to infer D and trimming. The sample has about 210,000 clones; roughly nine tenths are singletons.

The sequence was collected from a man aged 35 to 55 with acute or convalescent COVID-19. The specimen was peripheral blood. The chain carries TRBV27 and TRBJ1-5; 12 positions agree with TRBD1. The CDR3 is CASSGTGGSMPQHF. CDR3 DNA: TGTGCCAGCAGTGGGACAGGGGGCTCAATGCCCCAGCATTTT.